Each of the 18 T cell receptor beta chains below was sequenced from the same sample in a study of OX40 agonist ivuxolimab in advanced cancers. Clones were read by immunoSEQ multiplex PCR, and TCRdb kept only the in-frame ones, dropping some. The data show 95,000 to 120,000 clones, 91% seen once. Sequenced material: CD4+ or CD8+ T cells sorted from blood, taken in a trial of the OX40 agonist ivuxolimab. The source is an adult with an advanced solid tumor such as melanoma, head and neck, liver or kidney cancer.

This chain links TRBV30 with TRBJ1-4; no firm D call. CDR3 length: 14 amino acids. Trimming left V 3 bases short and J 5 bases short, with 13 bases between. The V gene's germline CDR1 is GTSNPN and CDR2 SVGIG (reference sequence). This CDR3 is CAWRKDGLNEKLFF. DNA of the CDR3: TGTGCCTGGAGGAAGGACGGCCTAAATGAAAAACTGTTTTTT.

CDR3 sequence reads: CASSESGRDTGELFF. In nucleotides, the CDR3 is TGCGCCAGCAGTGAGTCGGGGCGTGACACCGGGGAGCTGTTTTTT. The gene calls are TRBV10-2 and TRBJ2-2; TRBD1 is a possible D gene (5 bases). The CDR3 contains 15 residues. CDR1 is WSHSY, CDR2 SAAADI, per germline. V lost 0 bases and J lost 3, with 8 bases in between.

The genes are TRBV7-9 and TRBJ2-1, with D possibly TRBD2 on 5 matching bases. The CDR3 runs 14 residues. The germline V and J ends were trimmed by 5 bases and 7 bases, with 15 bases remaining between them. Germline lookup yields CDR1 SEHNR and CDR2 FQNEAQ (reference sequence). CDR3 loop: CASSRTGSGNEQFF. The CDR3 DNA sequence: TGTGCCAGCAGCAGGACGGGGTCCGGAAATGAGCAGTTCTTC.

This rearrangement joins TRBV6-5 to TRBJ1-3, with D tentatively TRBD1 (5 bases). Germline CDR1 is MNHEY and CDR2 is SVGAGI. The CDR3 consists of 14 residues. V shed 7 bases and J shed 0 bases, with 10 bases lying between them. The CDR3 loop reads CASIPQVSGNTIYF. The DNA for the CDR3 is TGTGCCAGCATTCCACAGGTCTCTGGAAACACCATATATTTT.

The chain couples TRBV11-2 to TRBJ1-3; TRBD1 aligns across 9 bases. In germline, CDR1 is SGHAT, CDR2 FQNNGV. J was trimmed by 2 bases and V by 5 bases; bases with no gene match: 4. The CDR3 has 15 amino acids. CDR3 coding DNA: TGTGCCAGCAGCCCGGGACAGGGACCTGGAAACACCATATATTTT. Translated: CASSPGQGPGNTIYF. Variable domain in full (rest from reference TRBV11-2 and TRBJ1-3): EAGVAQSPRYKIIEKRQSVAFWCNPISGHATLYWYQQILGQGPKLLIQFQNNGVVDDSQLPKDRFSAERLKGVDSTLKIQPAKLEDSAVYLCASSPGQGPGNTIYFGEGSWLTVV.

The rearrangement uses TRBV4-2 and TRBJ2-3, with D maybe TRBD2 (7 bases). Germline V gene sequence: CDR1 LGHNA, CDR2 YNFKEQ. CDR3 size: 16 residues. V was trimmed by 0 bases and J by 5 bases, leaving 15 bases between them. CDR3 residues: CASSQEGGGPGDTQYF. CDR3 sequence (DNA): TGTGCCAGCAGCCAAGAGGGGGGGGGCCCGGGAGATACGCAGTATTTT.

This sequence joins TRBV2 and TRBJ2-7, with 8 bases identical to TRBD2. The germline V gene has CDR1 SNHLY and CDR2 FYNNEI. CDR3 size: 16 residues. The V and J ends lost 4 bases and 2 bases, in that order; junction bases with no gene match: 10. The CDR3 DNA follows: TGTGCCAGCAGTGGGGAAGCGGGGGCCGGAGCCTACGAGCAGTACTTC. It encodes CASSGEAGAGAYEQYF.

This chain links TRBV9 with TRBJ2-7, with TRBD1 matching 8 bases. Germline trimming cut 0 bases from V and 2 bases from J; bases unmatched to any gene: 1. The CDR3 loop spans 14 amino acids. Germline V gives CDR1 SGDLS, CDR2 YYNGEE. For the CDR3, the DNA is TGTGCCAGCAGCGTAGCGGGACAGGCCTACGAGCAGTACTTC. This codes for CASSVAGQAYEQYF.

The rearrangement links TRBV5-1 to TRBJ2-3; tentatively, D is TRBD1 or TRBD2 (5 bases each). Deletions cut 3 bases from V and 5 bases from J, with 19 bases between. Per germline, CDR1 SGHRS and CDR2 YFSETQ. The CDR3 has 16 amino acids. The CDR3 spells CASSSTGAGGEDTQYF. DNA of the CDR3: TGCGCCAGCAGCTCCACCGGGGCAGGAGGAGAAGATACGCAGTATTTT. Drawing the rest from reference TRBV5-1 and TRBJ2-3, the complete variable domain is KAGVTQTPRYLIKTRGQQVTLSCSPISGHRSVSWYQQTPGQGLQFLFEYFSETQRNKGNFPGRFSGRQFSNSRSEMNVSTLELGDSALYLCASSSTGAGGEDTQYFGPGTRLTVL.

The chain has TRBV7-2 and TRBJ2-5, with TRBD1 identical over 8 bases. V was clipped by 0 bases and J by 5 bases; unmatched bases: 8. The CDR3 totals 16 residues. Germline V gene sequence: CDR1 SGHTA, CDR2 FQGNSA. The CDR3 bases are TGTGCCAGCAGCTTAGCGGGACAGGCGGTTTTGGAGACCCAGTACTTC. Its protein is CASSLAGQAVLETQYF.

The V and J genes are TRBV6-5 and TRBJ2-7; 8 positions match TRBD2. V trimming: 7 bases; J trimming: 3 bases; junction bases outside the gene matches: 11. The CDR3 is made up of 15 amino acids. From germline, CDR1 is MNHEY and CDR2 SVGAGI. The CDR3 reads CASTHRGGRYYEQYF. CDR3 nucleotide sequence: TGTGCCAGCACCCACCGGGGCGGGAGGTACTACGAGCAGTACTTC.

This sequence joins TRBV2 and TRBJ2-3; no definite D call. The CDR3 extends over 15 amino acids. The germline CDR1 and CDR2 sequences are SNHLY and FYNNEI. V was shortened by 2 bases and J by 2 bases, with 11 bases between the two germline ends. The CDR3 spells CASSERQKVTDTQYF. For the CDR3, the DNA is TGTGCCAGCAGTGAACGGCAAAAAGTCACAGATACGCAGTATTTT.

The J gene is TRBJ2-5, the V gene TRBV11-2; D may be TRBD1 (6 bases). The CDR3 runs to 16 residues. V dropped 5 bases and J dropped 5 bases, with 21 bases sitting between them. Germline CDR1 SGHAT, CDR2 FQNNGV. Here the CDR3 reads CASSPLGTTKRETQYF. Here the CDR3 DNA reads TGTGCCAGCAGCCCACTTGGGACAACTAAGCGGGAGACCCAGTACTTC.

The chain couples TRBV5-1 to TRBJ1-1; no definite D call. The CDR3 totals 14 residues. Germline assignment: CDR1 SGHRS and CDR2 YFSETQ. V was pared by 4 bases and J by 1 base, with 11 bases between. The CDR3 loop is CASSRLDGNTEAFF. The CDR3 region has the DNA TGCGCCAGCAGCCGCCTTGATGGGAACACTGAAGCTTTCTTT.

A few counts support this clone. This chain joins TRBV6-5 and TRBJ1-1; weak D call: TRBD1 (6 bases). This CDR3 region has 15 residues. V was trimmed by 0 bases and J by 1 base, leaving 9 bases between them. Germline CDR1 MNHEY, CDR2 SVGAGI. CDR3 region: CASSYSGQRNTEAFF. CDR3 coding DNA: TGTGCCAGCAGTTACTCAGGACAGAGGAACACTGAAGCTTTCTTT.

The chain recombines TRBV5-5 with TRBJ2-1; 7 bases match TRBD2. CDR1 and CDR2 from the germline V gene are SGHKS and YYEKEE (reference sequence). This CDR3 contains 15 residues. Trimming took 3 bases from V and 7 from J; bases not matched to a gene: 10. Here the CDR3 DNA reads TGTGCCAGCAGCTATCTAGCGGTGCTGGGGAATGAGCAGTTCTTC. Amino acids: CASSYLAVLGNEQFF.

CDR3 nucleotides: TGTGCCAGCAGCGCTAGACAGGGGAAAGAGACCCAGTACTTC. Its protein product is CASSARQGKETQYF. The gene calls are TRBV5-6 and TRBJ2-5; TRBD1 agrees at 8 bases. This CDR3 contains 14 residues. With 4 bases clipped from V and 3 bases from J, the junction kept 5 bases outside the gene matches. Germline-derived CDR1 and CDR2 are SGHDT and YYEEEE.

This clone was found once. The CDR3 here is CASSPGTGVSGELFF. CDR3 bases: TGCGCCAGCAGTCCCGGGACAGGGGTGTCCGGGGAGCTGTTTTTT. The chain uses TRBV5-1 and TRBJ2-2; 10 nucleotides align to TRBD1. The V and J ends lost 5 bases and 6 bases, in that order; junction bases with no gene match: 7. This CDR3 has 15 residues. Germline V CDR1 and CDR2: SGHRS, YFSETQ.